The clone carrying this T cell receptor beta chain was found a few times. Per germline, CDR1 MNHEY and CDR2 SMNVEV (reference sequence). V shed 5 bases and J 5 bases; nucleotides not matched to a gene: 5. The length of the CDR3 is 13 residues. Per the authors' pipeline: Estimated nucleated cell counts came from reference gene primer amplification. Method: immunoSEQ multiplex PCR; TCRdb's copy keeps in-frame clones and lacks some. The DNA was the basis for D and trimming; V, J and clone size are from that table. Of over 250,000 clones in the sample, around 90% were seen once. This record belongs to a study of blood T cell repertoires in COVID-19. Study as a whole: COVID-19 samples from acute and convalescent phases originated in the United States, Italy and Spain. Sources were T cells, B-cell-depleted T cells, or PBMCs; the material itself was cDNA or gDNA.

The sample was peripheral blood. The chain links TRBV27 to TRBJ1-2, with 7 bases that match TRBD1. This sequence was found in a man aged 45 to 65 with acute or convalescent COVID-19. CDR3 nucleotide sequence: TGTGCCAGCAGTCGGGACAGCTGGTATGGCTACACCTTC. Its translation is CASSRDSWYGYTF.